The 18 T cell receptor beta chains presented below share a single source sample, sequenced in a study of blood T cell repertoires in COVID-19. Libraries were prepared by immunoSEQ multiplex PCR; TCRdb keeps only in-frame clonotypes and omits some of them. The repertoire consists of 140,000 or so clones, with around 81% occurring once and the leading ten covering more than 5%. The sample consisted of PBMCs or T cells enriched from blood (not recorded which). The origin of the receptors is a woman aged 40-49 years who had recovered from COVID-19.

This clone was seen only once. The chain employs TRBV11-2 and TRBJ2-1, with 7 bases identical to TRBD1. The V gene's germline CDR1 is SGHAT and CDR2 FQNNGV. The CDR3 has 12 amino acids. Trimming at V came to 4 bases and at J to 9 bases, leaving 3 bases not matched to a gene. The CDR3 here is CASSSRGPEQFF. CDR3 nucleotides: TGTGCCAGCAGCTCTAGGGGGCCTGAGCAGTTCTTC.

The rearrangement joins TRBV19 to TRBJ2-5; TRBD1 matches 7 bases. V lost 3 bases, J lost 5 bases, and 12 bases stayed unmatched. The V gene's germline CDR1 is LNHDA and CDR2 SQIVND (reference sequence). This CDR3 has 16 amino acids. The chain's CDR3 is CASSMHEGAARETQYF. The CDR3 DNA reads TGTGCCAGTAGTATGCATGAGGGGGCGGCGAGGGAGACCCAGTACTTC.

This chain uses TRBV7-9 with TRBJ1-3; perhaps TRBD1 as D (6 bases). The CDR3 has 17 amino acids. Trimming pared 5 bases from V and 2 bases from J, leaving 19 bases between. Germline V CDR1 and CDR2: SEHNR, FQNEAQ (reference sequence). The CDR3 region is CASSKDSLGTPGNTIYF. For the CDR3, the DNA is TGTGCCAGCAGCAAGGACAGCCTCGGGACCCCTGGAAACACCATATATTTT.

This clone came up once. V is TRBV7-9 and J is TRBJ2-1; TRBD2 matches 7 bases. The CDR3 length is 16 residues. The germline V gene has CDR1 SEHNR and CDR2 FQNEAQ (reference sequence). Trimming at V came to 5 bases and at J to 0 bases, leaving 7 bases not matched to a gene. This chain's CDR3 is CASSPLSGRSYNEQFF. The DNA for the CDR3 is TGTGCCAGCAGCCCGCTTAGCGGGCGCTCCTACAATGAGCAGTTCTTC.

This chain connects TRBV19 to TRBJ2-1; no firm D call. Germline CDR1 LNHDA, CDR2 SQIVND (reference sequence). V was cut by 4 bases and J by 0 bases, with 10 bases left in between. This CDR3 is 15 amino acids long. The CDR3 sequence is CASSKAAPSYNEQFF. DNA for the CDR3: TGTGCCAGTAGTAAGGCGGCGCCCTCCTACAATGAGCAGTTCTTC.

This chain uses TRBV7-9 with TRBJ1-1, with TRBD1 matching over 8 bases. The V and J ends lost 2 bases and 0 bases, in that order; junction bases with no gene match: 2. The CDR3 length is 15 residues. The V gene's germline CDR1 is SEHNR and CDR2 FQNEAQ (reference sequence). In nucleotides, the CDR3 is TGTGCCAGCAGCTTAAGGGACAGGATGAACACTGAAGCTTTCTTT. As protein: CASSLRDRMNTEAFF. The full variable domain, in which reference TRBV7-9 and TRBJ1-1 provide the parts outside the CDR3, is DTGVSQNPRHKITKRGQNVTFRCDPISEHNRLYWYRQTLGQGPEFLTYFQNEAQLEKSRLLSDRFSAERPKGSFSTLEIQRTEQGDSAMYLCASSLRDRMNTEAFFGQGTRLTVV.

V and J are TRBV19 and TRBJ1-5; D is ambiguous. V was clipped by 3 bases and J by 0 bases, with 15 bases between them. The germline V gene encodes CDR1 LNHDA and CDR2 SQIVND (reference sequence). CDR3 length equals 17 residues. For the CDR3, the DNA is TGTGCCAGTAGTATTAGCGGGCAGAGTTATAGCAATCAGCCCCAGCATTTT. Residues: CASSISGQSYSNQPQHF. Full variable domain (missing parts from reference TRBV19 and TRBJ1-5): DGGITQSPKYLFRKEGQNVTLSCEQNLNHDAMYWYRQDPGQGLRLIYYSQIVNDFQKGDIAEGYSVSREKKESFPLTVTSAQKNPTAFYLCASSISGQSYSNQPQHFGDGTRLSIL.

This sequence joins TRBV6-1 and TRBJ2-7; 8 bases agree with TRBD1. This CDR3 is built from 16 residues. Unmatched junction bases numbered 9, after V lost 0 bases and J lost 5 bases. Germline CDR1 reads MNHNS; CDR2 reads SASEGT. The CDR3 DNA reads TGTGCCAGCAGTGAAGCGGGGAGACAGGGGTCGGACGAGCAGTACTTC. It translates to CASSEAGRQGSDEQYF.

This rearrangement joins TRBV19 to TRBJ2-2; 8 bases are shared with TRBD1. V lost 5 bases to trimming and J lost 0 bases; unmatched junction nucleotides: 8. Germline CDR1 and CDR2: LNHDA and SQIVND (reference sequence). The CDR3 sequence is 17 residues long. CDR3 DNA: TGTGCCAGTAGTGGGACAGGTTCCGGTGCGAACACCGGGGAGCTGTTTTTT. Translating it yields CASSGTGSGANTGELFF.

The chain links TRBV7-2 to TRBJ2-7; D is undetermined. Trimming removed 5 bases from V and 6 bases from J, with 11 bases in between. The CDR3 is 12 amino acids. The germline gives CDR1 SGHTA, CDR2 FQGNSA. CDR3 sequence (DNA): TGTGCCAGCAGCCCCAATTTGCGCGAGCAGTACTTC. Its protein is CASSPNLREQYF.

The sample holds a few counts of this clone. The V gene is TRBV20-1, the J gene TRBJ1-6; TRBD1 agrees at 9 bases. CDR3 length equals 14 residues. V dropped 3 bases and J dropped 9; count of bases not matched to a gene: 6. From germline, CDR1 is DFQATT and CDR2 SNEGSKA (reference sequence). This CDR3 is CSASPGQGFSPLHF. The CDR3 coding sequence is TGCAGTGCTAGTCCGGGACAGGGTTTTTCACCCCTCCACTTT.

The chain links TRBV19 to TRBJ1-5, with 7 bases that match TRBD1. The CDR3 length is 14 residues. Per germline, CDR1 LNHDA and CDR2 SQIVND (reference sequence). V was clipped by 6 bases and J by 0 bases; unmatched bases: 2. CDR3 in DNA: TGTGCCAGTAGACGGACAGGTAGCAATCAGCCCCAGCATTTT. Its translation: CASRRTGSNQPQHF.

This chain connects TRBV6-5 to TRBJ2-7, with 8 bases fitting TRBD1. With 7 bases clipped from V and 3 bases from J, the junction kept 11 bases outside the gene matches. CDR1 MNHEY and CDR2 SVGAGI come from the germline V gene. CDR3 length: 15 amino acids. In DNA form, the CDR3 reads TGTGCCAGCACTCTCGGACAGGGTTACCGCTACGAGCAGTACTTC. Amino acid sequence: CASTLGQGYRYEQYF.

The chain combines TRBV15 with TRBJ2-2; D gene unclear. Deletions cut 5 bases from V and 0 bases from J, with 7 bases between. The V gene's germline CDR1 is LNHNV and CDR2 YYDKDF (reference sequence). This CDR3 region has 14 residues. The CDR3 sequence: CATSHLANTGELFF. CDR3 bases: TGTGCCACCAGCCACTTGGCGAACACCGGGGAGCTGTTTTTT.

The gene calls are TRBV7-2 and TRBJ2-3; 10 bases match TRBD1. Germline CDR1 reads SGHTA; CDR2 reads FQGNSA. The CDR3 has 15 residues. The V and J ends lost 5 bases and 5 bases, in that order; junction bases with no gene match: 7. CDR3 nucleotide sequence: TGTGCCAGCAGCCTATTGGGACAGGGGAAAGATACGCAGTATTTT. This sequence encodes CASSLLGQGKDTQYF.

The chain has TRBV24-1 and TRBJ2-3; D perhaps matches TRBD2 (5 bases). Trimming shortened V by 5 bases and J by 5 bases, and 10 bases separated the two germline ends. The CDR3 runs 13 residues. Germline V lookup: CDR1 KGHDR, CDR2 SFDVKD. In nucleotides, the CDR3 is TGTGCCACCAGTGGGGCGAGCGGAGATACGCAGTATTTT. This encodes CATSGASGDTQYF.

This clone has just a few counts. The CDR3 region has the DNA TGTGCCAGCAGCCTCATTCTGGAGGGGAATCAGCCCCAGCATTTT. The encoded protein is CASSLILEGNQPQHF. The V gene is TRBV16, the J gene TRBJ1-5; D may be TRBD1 (5 bases). V lost 4 bases, J lost 4 bases, and 14 bases lay in between. Germline V gives CDR1 KGHSY, CDR2 FQNENV. This CDR3 comprises 15 residues.

The V call is TRBV7-9, the J call TRBJ2-2; TRBD1 matches at 8 bases. CDR1 and CDR2 from the germline V gene are SEHNR and FQNEAQ (reference sequence). There are 16 residues in the CDR3. V was clipped by 5 bases and J by 1 base; unmatched bases: 6. CDR3 bases: TGTGCCAGCAGCCCGCAGGGGGCCCAGAACACCGGGGAGCTGTTTTTT. Amino acids: CASSPQGAQNTGELFF.